Below are 15 T cell receptor beta chains sequenced from a single sample in a study of T cells in localized non-small cell lung cancer. Sequencing was performed with immunoSEQ multiplex PCR; in TCRdb, only in-frame clones are kept and a portion is missing. The sample has roughly 70,000 clones, about nine tenths seen once. The specimen comprised peripheral blood, sampled before any cancer treatment. The receptors here all came from a male donor aged 60 or over with stage III squamous cell lung carcinoma.

The chain uses TRBV27 and TRBJ1-6; TRBD1 agrees at 10 bases. CDR3 size: 17 residues. The germline gives CDR1 MNHEY, CDR2 SMNVEV (reference sequence). J was trimmed by 2 bases and V by 3 bases; bases with no gene match: 4. The CDR3 region has the DNA TGTGCCAGCAGTTTTGGACAGGGGGATCCCTATAATTCACCCCTCCACTTT. Translating gives CASSFGQGDPYNSPLHF.

In this sample, this clone turned up once. The chain has TRBV4-2 and TRBJ1-5; 7 bases are a match to TRBD1. Per the germline V gene, CDR1 is LGHNA and CDR2 is YNFKEQ. CDR3 length equals 15 residues. V lost 5 bases to trimming and J lost 1 base; unmatched junction nucleotides: 5. The CDR3 coding sequence is TGTGCCAGCAGCTTGGGACAGTCAAGCAATCAGCCCCAGCATTTT. This sequence encodes CASSLGQSSNQPQHF.

The chain carries TRBV9 and TRBJ1-3; D gene unclear. This CDR3 region has 14 residues. Trimming removed 1 base at V and 10 bases at J, with 15 bases between. Germline CDR1 reads SGDLS; CDR2 reads YYNGEE. The CDR3 bases are TGTGCCAGCAGCGTAACAGATGGACGGGATACCATATATTTT. This sequence encodes CASSVTDGRDTIYF.

CDR3 sequence reads: CASSLVGYTEAFF. The CDR3 DNA reads TGTGCCAGCAGTTTGGTGGGGTACACTGAAGCTTTCTTT. The chain combines TRBV28 with TRBJ1-1, with unresolved D. V was shortened by 3 bases and J by 3 bases, with 8 bases between the two germline ends. Germline CDR1 and CDR2: MDHEN and SYDVKM. The CDR3 loop spans 13 amino acids.

The chain has TRBV6-5 and TRBJ2-2; TRBD1 might be the D (6 bases). The CDR3 extends over 14 amino acids. V was cut by 5 bases and J by 6 bases, with 13 bases left in between. Germline CDR1 is MNHEY and CDR2 is SVGAGI. CDR3 protein: CASSTGYRAGELFF. In nucleotides, the CDR3 is TGTGCCAGCAGTACAGGGTACAGGGCCGGGGAGCTGTTTTTT.

The chain carries TRBV7-2 and TRBJ2-2; tentatively, D is TRBD2 (7 bases). Germline assignment: CDR1 SGHTA and CDR2 FQGNSA. This CDR3 comprises 15 residues. V shed 3 bases and J shed 4 bases, with 12 bases lying between them. In DNA form, the CDR3 reads TGTGCCAGCAGCTTGGGGGGGCCGGGCACCGGGGAGCTGTTTTTT. This encodes CASSLGGPGTGELFF.

The chain uses TRBV7-2 and TRBJ1-1; D may be TRBD1 (5 bases). Trimming took off 8 bases at V and 6 bases at J, with 22 bases between the two ends. The germline V gene encodes CDR1 SGHTA and CDR2 FQGNSA. This CDR3 is built from 15 residues. CDR3 in DNA: TGTGCCAGCTCCTTAATCGGGGGTATGAGATCTGAAGCTTTCTTT. This translates into CASSLIGGMRSEAFF.

This chain connects TRBV19 to TRBJ2-5, with a tentative D call TRBD1 (6 bases). CDR3 length: 14 residues. V was clipped by 4 bases and J by 1 base, with 10 bases between them. Per germline, CDR1 LNHDA and CDR2 SQIVND (reference sequence). CDR3 amino acids: CASSNGGSQETQYF. The CDR3 bases are TGTGCCAGTAGTAATGGGGGCAGCCAAGAGACCCAGTACTTC.

This chain uses TRBV30 with TRBJ1-2, with D perhaps TRBD1 (5 bases). Trimming took off 4 bases at V and 3 bases at J, with 18 bases between the two ends. The germline CDR1 and CDR2 sequences are GTSNPN and SVGIG (reference sequence). The CDR3 covers 15 residues. As DNA, the CDR3 is TGTGCCTGGAAGGCGACAGTTCTGCAACACTATGGCTACACCTTC. Amino acids: CAWKATVLQHYGYTF.

The V call is TRBV9, the J call TRBJ1-1; D not resolved. V lost 4 bases and J 2 bases, leaving 18 bases between the germline ends. From germline, CDR1 is SGDLS and CDR2 YYNGEE. This CDR3 region has 16 residues. The CDR3 DNA is TGTGCCAGCAGCCAAGACTGGACCGAAACTAACACTGAAGCTTTCTTT. Residues: CASSQDWTETNTEAFF.

This clone is a singleton in its sample. The chain uses TRBV5-1 and TRBJ2-7, with no clear D. Germline V gene sequence: CDR1 SGHRS, CDR2 YFSETQ. V shed 1 base and J shed 6 bases, with 8 bases lying between them. This CDR3 spans 12 amino acids. The CDR3 region has the DNA TGCGCCAGCAGCTTGACAAGCTCCGAGCAGTACTTC. Residues: CASSLTSSEQYF.

The chain recombines TRBV11-2 with TRBJ2-2, with a tentative D call TRBD2 (5 bases). Trimming left V 3 bases short and J 7 bases short, with 12 bases between. Germline V lookup: CDR1 SGHAT, CDR2 FQNNGV. The CDR3 length is 14 residues. The DNA of the CDR3 is TGTGCCAGCAGCTTGAATCGGGGTGGCGGGGAGCTGTTTTTT. This codes for CASSLNRGGGELFF.

The rearrangement uses TRBV13 and TRBJ1-6, with TRBD1 matching 9 bases. CDR3 length: 17 amino acids. In germline, CDR1 is PRHDT, CDR2 FYEKMQ (reference sequence). V dropped 3 bases and J dropped 0; count of bases not matched to a gene: 3. CDR3 sequence: CASSFTGGYSYNSPLHF. The CDR3 DNA follows: TGTGCCAGCAGCTTCACAGGGGGCTACTCCTATAATTCACCCCTCCACTTT.

The J gene is TRBJ2-1, the V gene TRBV6-1, with D possibly TRBD2 on 6 matching bases. Trimming left V 8 bases short and J 1 base short, with 15 bases between. The CDR3 spans 15 residues. Germline V gene lookup returns CDR1 MNHNS and CDR2 SASEGT. The CDR3 protein is CASGRRGKSYNEQFF. CDR3 nucleotide sequence: TGTGCCAGCGGGAGGAGGGGTAAGTCCTACAATGAGCAGTTCTTC.

This rearrangement joins TRBV11-2 to TRBJ2-1; D remains unclear. The V gene lost 7 bases and the J gene lost 7 bases, with 20 bases spanning the gap. Germline CDR1 is SGHAT and CDR2 is FQNNGV. There are 15 residues in the CDR3. CDR3 sequence reads: CASTPIGPIGNEQFF. The DNA for the CDR3 is TGTGCCAGCACCCCCATAGGGCCCATTGGAAATGAGCAGTTCTTC.